This T cell receptor (beta chain) was identified in a study of CD8+ T cells in alopecia areata. Worth noting for this clone: Its antigen is still unknown.

The germline V gene encodes CDR1 MGHRA and CDR2 YSYEKL. V gave up 3 bases and J gave up 4 bases, with 15 bases separating them. There are 15 residues in the CDR3. Peripheral blood and lesional scalp punch biopsies came from alopecia areata patients. Study findings and constraints: Sequenced scalp T cells also include alphabeta T cells resident in normal skin. Especially in alopecia totalis/universalis, lesional scalp showed greater clonality than normal scalp did.

Once RNA had been extracted, it was reverse transcribed into cDNA to act as the sequencing template. Clones were sequenced by immunoSEQ multiplex PCR, and TCRdb holds only the in-frame ones, with some missing. The sample holds 100,000 to 150,000 clones, approximately 53% seen once. The starting material was CD4+ T cells sorted from blood, obtained at week 0. This chain connects TRBV4-1 to TRBJ1-1; D remains ambiguous. This sequence was found in a human donor with alopecia areata. CDR3 DNA: TGCGCCAGCAGCCAGATAGCCGGGAAGGGCACTGAAGCTTTCTTT. Translation: CASSQIAGKGTEAFF.